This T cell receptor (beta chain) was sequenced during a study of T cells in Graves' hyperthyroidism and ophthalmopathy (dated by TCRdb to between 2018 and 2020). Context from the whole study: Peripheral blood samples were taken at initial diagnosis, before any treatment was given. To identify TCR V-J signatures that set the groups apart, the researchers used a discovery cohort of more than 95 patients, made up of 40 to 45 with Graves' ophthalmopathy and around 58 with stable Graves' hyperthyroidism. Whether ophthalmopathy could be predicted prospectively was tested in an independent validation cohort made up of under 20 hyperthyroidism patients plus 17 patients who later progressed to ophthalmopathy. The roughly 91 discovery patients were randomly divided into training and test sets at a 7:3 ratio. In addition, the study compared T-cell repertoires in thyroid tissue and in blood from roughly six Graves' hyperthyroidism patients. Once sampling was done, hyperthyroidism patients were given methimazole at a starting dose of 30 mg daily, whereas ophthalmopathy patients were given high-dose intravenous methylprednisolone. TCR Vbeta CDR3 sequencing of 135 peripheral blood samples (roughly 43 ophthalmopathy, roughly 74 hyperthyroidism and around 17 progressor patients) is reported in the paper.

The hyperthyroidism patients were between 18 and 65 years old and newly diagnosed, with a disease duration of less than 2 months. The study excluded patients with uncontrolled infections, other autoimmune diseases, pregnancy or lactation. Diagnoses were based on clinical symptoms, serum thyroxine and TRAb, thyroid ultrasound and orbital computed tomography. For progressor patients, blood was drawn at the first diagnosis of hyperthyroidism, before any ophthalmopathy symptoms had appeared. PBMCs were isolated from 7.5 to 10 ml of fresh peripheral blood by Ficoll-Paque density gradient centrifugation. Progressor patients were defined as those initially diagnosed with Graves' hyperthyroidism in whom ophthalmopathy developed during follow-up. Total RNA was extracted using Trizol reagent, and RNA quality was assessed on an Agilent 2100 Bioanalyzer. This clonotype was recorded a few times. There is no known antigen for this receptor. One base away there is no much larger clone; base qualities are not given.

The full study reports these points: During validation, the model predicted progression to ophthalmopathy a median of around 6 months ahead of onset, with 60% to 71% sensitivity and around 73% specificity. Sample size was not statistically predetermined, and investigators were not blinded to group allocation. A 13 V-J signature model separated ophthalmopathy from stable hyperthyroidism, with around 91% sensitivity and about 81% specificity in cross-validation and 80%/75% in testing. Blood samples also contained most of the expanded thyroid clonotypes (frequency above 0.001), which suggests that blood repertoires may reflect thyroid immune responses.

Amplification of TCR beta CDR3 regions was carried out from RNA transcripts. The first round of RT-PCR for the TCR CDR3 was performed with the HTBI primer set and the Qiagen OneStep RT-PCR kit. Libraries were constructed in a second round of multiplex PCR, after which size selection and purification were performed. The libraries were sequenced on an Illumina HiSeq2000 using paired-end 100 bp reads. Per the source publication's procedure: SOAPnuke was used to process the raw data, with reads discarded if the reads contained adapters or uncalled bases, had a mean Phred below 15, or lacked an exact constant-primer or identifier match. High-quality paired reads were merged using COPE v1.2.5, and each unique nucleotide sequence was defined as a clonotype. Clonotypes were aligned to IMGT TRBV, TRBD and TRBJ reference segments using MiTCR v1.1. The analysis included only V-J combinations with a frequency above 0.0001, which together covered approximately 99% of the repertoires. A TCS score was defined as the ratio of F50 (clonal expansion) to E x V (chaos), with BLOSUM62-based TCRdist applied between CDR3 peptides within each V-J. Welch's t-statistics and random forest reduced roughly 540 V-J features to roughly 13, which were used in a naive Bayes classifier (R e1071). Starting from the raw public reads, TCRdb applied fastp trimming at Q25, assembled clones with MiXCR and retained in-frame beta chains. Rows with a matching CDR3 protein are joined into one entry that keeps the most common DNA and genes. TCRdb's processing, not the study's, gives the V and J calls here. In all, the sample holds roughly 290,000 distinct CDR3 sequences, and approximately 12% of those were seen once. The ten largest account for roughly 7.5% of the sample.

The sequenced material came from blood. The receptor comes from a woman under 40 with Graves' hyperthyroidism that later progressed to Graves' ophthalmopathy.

The sequenced DNA is TGTGCCAGCAGTTACTTTTCGGCGAACACTGAAGCTTTCTTT. Its product reads: CASSYFSANTEAFF. This sequence uses TRBV6-2 or TRBV6-3 and TRBJ1-1, with the D gene not clear enough to name. CDR1 and CDR2 are read off the germline V gene as MNHEY and SVGEGT. Spanning cysteine to phenylalanine, the CDR3 consists of 14 amino acids. Kept here is only the CDR3 DNA, which spans 42 bases and is read in frame from base 1. The germline ends are 7 bases apart after V is trimmed by 1 base and J by 1 base.